This entry lists 18 T cell receptor beta chains sequenced from one sample in a study of blood T cell repertoires in COVID-19. Sequenced by immunoSEQ multiplex PCR; TCRdb stores in-frame clones only, minus some. Altogether about 60,000 clones are present, approximately 84% being singletons, with the ten largest covering less than 4.5%. The sample comprised peripheral blood. These receptors all stem from a man aged 55-75 years with acute or convalescent COVID-19.

The CDR3 reads CASSGSPLVYEQYF. CDR3 DNA sequence: TGTGCCAGTTCAGGGTCCCCTTTAGTCTACGAGCAGTACTTC. The V gene is TRBV6-5, the J gene TRBJ2-7; D is possibly TRBD1 (5 bases). Between the trimmed V and J ends, which lost 9 bases and 3 bases, there was a span of 18 bases. CDR1 is MNHEY, CDR2 SVGAGI, per germline. The CDR3 has 14 amino acids.

V is TRBV5-1 and J is TRBJ1-4, with 9 bases identical to TRBD1. Trimming took 4 bases from V and 4 from J; bases not matched to a gene: 11. CDR3 length: 17 amino acids. Germline CDR1 SGHRS, CDR2 YFSETQ. CDR3: CASSPDPGQGDNEKLFF. The DNA for the CDR3 is TGCGCCAGCAGCCCGGACCCGGGACAGGGAGATAATGAAAAACTGTTTTTT.

The chain recombines TRBV19 with TRBJ1-1; TRBD1 is a possible D gene (5 bases). CDR1 is LNHDA, CDR2 SQIVND, per germline (reference sequence). The CDR3 has 14 residues. V lost 2 bases and J 6 bases, leaving 13 bases between the germline ends. The CDR3 region is CASSIIRGEAEAFF. CDR3 sequence (DNA): TGTGCCAGTAGTATAATCCGGGGGGAGGCTGAAGCTTTCTTT.

This clone was found once. V gene TRBV2 combines with J gene TRBJ2-3; TRBD1 aligns across 7 bases. Germline V gene data show CDR1 as SNHLY and CDR2 as FYNNEI. This CDR3 region has 12 residues. V shed 6 bases and J 5 bases; nucleotides not matched to a gene: 2. The chain's CDR3 is CASSRTGDTQYF. CDR3 DNA sequence: TGTGCCAGCAGCCGGACAGGAGATACGCAGTATTTT. Filled out from reference TRBV2 and TRBJ2-3, the complete variable domain reads EPEVTQTPSHQVTQMGQEVILRCVPISNHLYFYWYRQILGQKVEFLVSFYNNEISEKSEIFDDQFSVERPDGSNFTLKIRSTKLEDSAMYFCASSRTGDTQYFGPGTRLTVL.

The chain is built from TRBV5-1 and TRBJ1-3, with D perhaps matching TRBD1 (5 bases). V was trimmed by 4 bases and J by 0 bases, leaving 8 bases between them. Germline CDR1 is SGHRS and CDR2 is YFSETQ. The CDR3 is 14 residues long. The CDR3 loop is CASSDSFSGNTIYF. CDR3 sequence (DNA): TGCGCCAGCAGCGACAGTTTCTCTGGAAACACCATATATTTT.

This clone was detected only once. The chain joins TRBV15 to TRBJ1-2; perhaps TRBD1 as D (6 bases). Germline V gives CDR1 LNHNV, CDR2 YYDKDF (reference sequence). V was shortened by 0 bases and J by 2 bases, with 10 bases between the two germline ends. The CDR3 has 15 amino acids. CDR3 sequence: CATSRETGSNYGYTF. The CDR3 DNA reads TGTGCCACCAGCAGAGAAACAGGGTCCAACTATGGCTACACCTTC.

The chain employs TRBV18 and TRBJ1-2; D is undetermined. Germline assignment: CDR1 KGHSH and CDR2 LQKENI. V lost 6 bases to trimming and J lost 7 bases, with 12 bases between them. The CDR3 contains 12 residues. The CDR3 reads CASSRELGGYTF. CDR3 DNA: TGTGCCAGCTCGAGGGAATTGGGTGGCTACACCTTC. Full variable domain (outside the CDR3, taken from reference TRBV18 and TRBJ1-2): NAGVMQNPRHLVRRRGQEARLRCSPMKGHSHVYWYRQLPEEGLKFMVYLQKENIIDESGMPKERFSAEFPKEGPSILRIQQVVRGDSAAYFCASSRELGGYTFGSGTRLTVV.

The V gene is TRBV27, the J gene TRBJ1-2; the match to TRBD1 covers 7 bases. Trimming took 7 bases from V and 4 from J; bases not matched to a gene: 9. The CDR3 spans 14 residues. Germline CDR1 and CDR2: MNHEY and SMNVEV (reference sequence). CDR3 residues: CASTSDRDSYGYTF. The CDR3 DNA is TGTGCCAGCACCTCTGACCGGGACAGCTATGGCTACACCTTC.

This clone was seen a few times. V usage is TRBV6-5 and J usage is TRBJ1-4; D might be TRBD1 (6 bases). The length of the CDR3 is 14 residues. V was pared by 2 bases and J by 5 bases, with 9 bases between. Germline V CDR1 and CDR2: MNHEY, SVGAGI. This CDR3 is CASSYDQGNEKLFF. CDR3 nucleotide sequence: TGTGCCAGCAGTTACGATCAGGGGAATGAAAAACTGTTTTTT.

The chain joins TRBV12-3 or TRBV12-4 to TRBJ2-1, with 8 positions matching TRBD2. This CDR3 spans 13 amino acids. The V gene end was trimmed by 7 bases and the J gene end by 9 bases; junction bases not matched to a gene: 8. The CDR3 sequence: CASIATSVGEQFF. CDR3 nucleotides: TGTGCCAGCATCGCGACTAGCGTAGGTGAGCAGTTCTTC.

V is TRBV25-1 and J is TRBJ1-2; D remains ambiguous. Germline CDR1 MGHDK, CDR2 SYGVNS. The ends were cut back, 2 bases at V and 8 bases at J, with 15 bases in the middle. This CDR3 region has 14 residues. CDR3 DNA sequence: TGTGCCAGCAGTGAACCTAGGGTCCCGGGGGGCTACACCTTC. This codes for CASSEPRVPGGYTF.

This chain joins TRBV7-9 and TRBJ1-3; D might be TRBD1 (5 bases). The CDR3 loop spans 18 amino acids. The germline V gene encodes CDR1 SEHNR and CDR2 FQNEAQ (reference sequence). The V end was cut by 5 bases, the J end by 0 bases, with 20 bases between. DNA for the CDR3: TGTGCCAGCAGCCCCCTTTGGGGGGATTTCTCCTCTGGAAACACCATATATTTT. It translates to CASSPLWGDFSSGNTIYF.

This rearrangement joins TRBV2 to TRBJ2-5, with D perhaps matching TRBD2 (6 bases). Germline CDR1 is SNHLY and CDR2 is FYNNEI. The CDR3 is made up of 13 amino acids. With 6 bases removed from V and 5 bases from J, the gap between germline ends came to 13 bases. CDR3: CASSQGGGETQYF. The CDR3, as DNA: TGTGCCAGCAGCCAAGGTGGGGGGGAGACCCAGTACTTC.

Written as DNA, the CDR3 is TGTGCCAGCAGACAGGGAAGAGAGACCCAGTACTTC. Amino acid sequence: CASRQGRETQYF. The chain is built from TRBV12-3 or TRBV12-4 and TRBJ2-5; maybe TRBD1 (6 bases). The CDR3 extends over 12 amino acids. V lost 6 bases, J lost 4 bases, and 9 bases lay in between.

The chain carries TRBV12-5 and TRBJ2-2; TRBD2 matches 8 bases. Germline CDR1 reads LGHNT; CDR2 reads FRNRAP. V shed 0 bases and J 1 base; nucleotides not matched to a gene: 4. This CDR3 region has 17 residues. CDR3 bases: TGTGCTAGTGGTTTGGTGATCGCGGGGGGGAACACCGGGGAGCTGTTTTTT. Its protein is CASGLVIAGGNTGELFF.

CDR3 sequence: CASSRDMSDNQPQHF. CDR3 bases: TGCGCCAGCAGCCGAGACATGTCGGACAATCAGCCCCAGCATTTT. V and J are TRBV5-1 and TRBJ1-5; D is unclear. Between the trimmed V and J ends, which lost 4 bases and 3 bases, there was a span of 14 bases. Per germline, CDR1 SGHRS and CDR2 YFSETQ. This CDR3 comprises 15 residues.

The CDR3 DNA sequence: TGTGCCAGCAGCCCAGGAGGGGGCGCGGACACTGAAGCTTTCTTT. This encodes CASSPGGGADTEAFF. The chain uses TRBV11-3 and TRBJ1-1; 7 bases are shared with TRBD1. CDR1 and CDR2 from the germline V gene are SGHNT and YENEEA. The CDR3 is made up of 15 amino acids. Trimming at V came to 5 bases and at J to 3 bases, leaving 9 bases not matched to a gene.

The chain links TRBV10-3 to TRBJ1-1; D not resolved. Trimming took 0 bases from V and 8 from J, leaving 10 bases between them. The germline V gene has CDR1 ENHRY and CDR2 SYGVKD. This CDR3 is 13 amino acids long. The CDR3 sequence is CAISESNRVEAFF. CDR3 nucleotides: TGTGCCATCAGTGAGTCGAATCGGGTAGAAGCTTTCTTT.